The 17 T cell receptor beta chains in this list originate from one sample, sequenced in a study of cytomegalovirus exposure and HLA in healthy donors. Amplification used 60 Vbeta primers and 13 Jbeta primers. The data were produced by immunoSEQ multiplex PCR, yet TCRdb's version contains in-frame clones alone and is incomplete. This table holds roughly 130,000 clones, 65% to 85% found once. What was sequenced was PBMCs. The source of these receptors is a man aged 18 to 30 in good health and CMV-seronegative.

This chain links TRBV30 with TRBJ2-2; tentatively, D is TRBD2 (7 bases). V was trimmed by 4 bases and J by 6 bases, leaving 15 bases between them. Germline CDR1 GTSNPN, CDR2 SVGIG (reference sequence). The CDR3 has 14 amino acids. The CDR3 coding sequence is TGTGCCTGGACCCAGACCGGGGGGCCCGGGGAGCTGTTTTTT. The encoded protein is CAWTQTGGPGELFF.

This chain links TRBV9 with TRBJ2-7; TRBD1 matches at 8 bases. The length of the CDR3 is 14 residues. V dropped 0 bases and J dropped 6; count of bases not matched to a gene: 5. Germline V lookup: CDR1 SGDLS, CDR2 YYNGEE. This CDR3 reads CASSVGQGMGEQYF. As DNA, the CDR3 is TGTGCCAGCAGCGTAGGACAGGGGATGGGCGAGCAGTACTTC. Full variable domain (outside the CDR3, taken from reference TRBV9 and TRBJ2-7): DSGVTQTPKHLITATGQRVTLRCSPRSGDLSVYWYQQSLDQGLQFLIQYYNGEERAKGNILERFSAQQFPDLHSELNLSSLELGDSALYFCASSVGQGMGEQYFGPGTRLTVT.

This clone was seen only once. The genes are TRBV4-1 and TRBJ2-1, with TRBD2 matching over 13 bases. Germline values: CDR1 MGHRA, CDR2 YSYEKL. There are 17 residues in the CDR3. V lost 4 bases, J lost 5 bases, and 8 bases stayed unmatched. The CDR3 loop is CASSRLGTSGVNNEQFF. CDR3 nucleotide sequence: TGCGCCAGCAGCCGTCTAGGGACTAGCGGGGTGAACAATGAGCAGTTCTTC.

The chain uses TRBV10-3 and TRBJ2-2; 7 positions agree with TRBD2. The J segment lost 2 bases and the V segment lost 6 bases, leaving 6 bases of the junction unmatched. Germline assignment: CDR1 ENHRY and CDR2 SYGVKD. The CDR3 runs to 15 residues. CDR3 in DNA: TGTGCCATCAGAACCAGCGGGGCCAACACCGGGGAGCTGTTTTTT. It yields the protein CAIRTSGANTGELFF.

The chain carries TRBV4-2 and TRBJ2-2; TRBD2 matches 8 bases. Trimming cost V 1 base and J 8 bases; bases outside gene matches: 9. Germline V gene sequence: CDR1 LGHNA, CDR2 YNFKEQ. This CDR3 has 16 amino acids. The DNA of the CDR3 is TGTGCCAGCAGCCAAGCCGACGGGGGGGCTGCTGGGGAGCTGTTTTTT. Encoded protein: CASSQADGGAAGELFF.

The genes are TRBV7-2 and TRBJ1-2; TRBD1 is a possible D gene (6 bases). The ends were cut back, 1 base at V and 7 bases at J, with 19 bases in the middle. The germline V gene encodes CDR1 SGHTA and CDR2 FQGNSA. The CDR3 is made up of 16 amino acids. The chain's CDR3 is CASSLEGGGAPRGYTF. The DNA for the CDR3 is TGTGCCAGCAGCTTAGAAGGGGGAGGGGCTCCGCGTGGCTACACCTTC.

This chain connects TRBV4-1 to TRBJ2-3; TRBD2 aligns across 9 bases. The V and J ends lost 1 base and 2 bases, in that order; junction bases with no gene match: 4. CDR1 is MGHRA and CDR2 is YSYEKL in the germline V gene. The CDR3 has 16 residues. DNA of the CDR3: TGCGCCAGCAGCCAAGCTAGCGGGGCCCCCACAGATACGCAGTATTTT. Its translation is CASSQASGAPTDTQYF.

The rearrangement links TRBV7-2 to TRBJ1-6, with D possibly being TRBD1 (5 bases). Trimming cost V 1 base and J 10 bases, with 14 bases left between them. The CDR3 consists of 15 residues. In germline, CDR1 is SGHTA, CDR2 FQGNSA. CDR3 in DNA: TGTGCCAGCAGCTTAGGGGCAGGGTTAGGGTCACCCCTCCACTTT. Its protein is CASSLGAGLGSPLHF.

The chain joins TRBV4-2 to TRBJ1-2, with 8 bases aligning to TRBD1. Germline assignment: CDR1 LGHNA and CDR2 YNFKEQ. V was clipped by 1 base and J by 8 bases; unmatched bases: 9. There are 15 residues in the CDR3. The chain's CDR3 is CASSQGAQGAKGYTF. The CDR3 DNA reads as TGTGCCAGCAGCCAAGGGGCGCAGGGGGCAAAAGGCTACACCTTC.

V gene TRBV30 combines with J gene TRBJ2-2; D remains unclear. V lost 0 bases to trimming and J lost 2 bases, with 10 bases between them. Germline assignment: CDR1 GTSNPN and CDR2 SVGIG (reference sequence). This CDR3 region has 15 residues. CDR3 nucleotides: TGTGCCTGGAGTGTTCATAAACTTAACACCGGGGAGCTGTTTTTT. Its protein product is CAWSVHKLNTGELFF.

This chain uses TRBV30 with TRBJ1-2; possible D gene TRBD1, 6 bases. V shed 3 bases and J shed 4 bases, with 18 bases lying between them. Germline V CDR1 and CDR2: GTSNPN, SVGIG (reference sequence). CDR3 length: 15 residues. The CDR3 DNA sequence: TGTGCCTGGAGAGAGATGGACAGTTCTCCCTATGGCTACACCTTC. Protein product: CAWREMDSSPYGYTF.

This chain connects TRBV30 to TRBJ1-3; perhaps TRBD1 as D (6 bases). The CDR3 extends over 15 amino acids. CDR1 GTSNPN and CDR2 SVGIG come from the germline V gene (reference sequence). The ends were cut back, 8 bases at V and 4 bases at J, with 21 bases in the middle. CDR3 in amino acids: CAGRGGATSGNTIYF. CDR3 DNA sequence: TGTGCCGGAAGGGGGGGCGCCACTTCGGGAAACACCATATATTTT.

The V and J genes are TRBV4-1 and TRBJ2-1; perhaps TRBD1 as D (5 bases). With 0 bases removed from V and 3 bases from J, the gap between germline ends came to 9 bases. This CDR3 spans 15 amino acids. Germline assignment: CDR1 MGHRA and CDR2 YSYEKL. This CDR3 is CASSQDFTGYNEQFF. The CDR3 DNA follows: TGCGCCAGCAGCCAAGATTTTACAGGCTACAATGAGCAGTTCTTC.

This clone was detected many times. V usage is TRBV25-1 and J usage is TRBJ1-6; maybe TRBD1 (5 bases). Germline CDR1 and CDR2: MGHDK and SYGVNS. The ends were cut back, 6 bases at V and 9 bases at J, with 9 bases in the middle. There are 12 residues in the CDR3. The CDR3 nucleotides are TGTGCCAGCAGCTGCAGGGTTTCACCCCTCCACTTT. This codes for CASSCRVSPLHF.

This clone was observed once. The chain employs TRBV6-1 and TRBJ2-1; 9 nucleotides match TRBD2. Germline V gene data show CDR1 as MNHNS and CDR2 as SASEGT. The CDR3 is 15 residues long. J was trimmed by 4 bases and V by 0 bases; bases with no gene match: 1. The CDR3 DNA reads as TGTGCCAGCAGTGAAGCTAGCGGGGGTTACAATGAGCAGTTCTTC. Translation: CASSEASGGYNEQFF.

As concerns this clone: One end of the junction varies from germline; a read error may be responsible. The chain carries TRBV7-7 and TRBJ2-2; TRBD2 is a possible D gene (5 bases). The CDR3 has 13 residues. CDR1 is SSHAT and CDR2 is FNYEAQ in the germline V gene (reference sequence). The chain's CDR3 is CASSRLEHRGAVF. CDR3 sequence (DNA): TGTGCTAGCAGCCGACTGGAACACCGGGGAGCTGTTTTT.

The chain uses TRBV2 and TRBJ1-2, with a possible D match to TRBD1 (6 bases). Trimming cost V 5 bases and J 4 bases, with 14 bases left between them. CDR1 is SNHLY, CDR2 FYNNEI, per germline. The CDR3 covers 14 residues. The CDR3 reads CASSTTGLLYGYTF. Written as DNA, the CDR3 is TGTGCCAGCAGTACAACAGGGCTCCTCTATGGCTACACCTTC.